The sample holds a few counts of the clone carrying this T cell receptor (beta chain). Time point denoted: after neoadjuvant nivolumab, at surgical resection. These oral cavity squamous cell carcinomas were HPV-negative and locally advanced. Germline values: CDR1 SEHNR, CDR2 FQNEAQ (reference sequence). Deletions cut 4 bases from V and 5 bases from J, with 15 bases between. The length of the CDR3 is 14 residues. This record comes from a study of neoadjuvant anti-PD-1 for oral cavity cancer. Most tumor samples had 4 to 5 ug input DNA in two replicates. The assay was immunoSEQ multiplex PCR, and TCRdb's table has in-frame clones only and misses some. The table lists 20,000 to 25,000 clones, about 26% of them singletons.

This TCR was recovered from a person between 35 and 79 years old with oral cavity squamous cell carcinoma. This sample comprised tumor tissue, obtained after nivolumab (anti-PD-1) treatment. J is TRBJ2-7 and V is TRBV7-9; D might be TRBD2 (6 bases). CDR3 sequence: CASSSSAGLHEQYF. The DNA for the CDR3 is TGTGCCAGCAGCTCGTCCGCGGGGCTCCACGAGCAGTACTTC.